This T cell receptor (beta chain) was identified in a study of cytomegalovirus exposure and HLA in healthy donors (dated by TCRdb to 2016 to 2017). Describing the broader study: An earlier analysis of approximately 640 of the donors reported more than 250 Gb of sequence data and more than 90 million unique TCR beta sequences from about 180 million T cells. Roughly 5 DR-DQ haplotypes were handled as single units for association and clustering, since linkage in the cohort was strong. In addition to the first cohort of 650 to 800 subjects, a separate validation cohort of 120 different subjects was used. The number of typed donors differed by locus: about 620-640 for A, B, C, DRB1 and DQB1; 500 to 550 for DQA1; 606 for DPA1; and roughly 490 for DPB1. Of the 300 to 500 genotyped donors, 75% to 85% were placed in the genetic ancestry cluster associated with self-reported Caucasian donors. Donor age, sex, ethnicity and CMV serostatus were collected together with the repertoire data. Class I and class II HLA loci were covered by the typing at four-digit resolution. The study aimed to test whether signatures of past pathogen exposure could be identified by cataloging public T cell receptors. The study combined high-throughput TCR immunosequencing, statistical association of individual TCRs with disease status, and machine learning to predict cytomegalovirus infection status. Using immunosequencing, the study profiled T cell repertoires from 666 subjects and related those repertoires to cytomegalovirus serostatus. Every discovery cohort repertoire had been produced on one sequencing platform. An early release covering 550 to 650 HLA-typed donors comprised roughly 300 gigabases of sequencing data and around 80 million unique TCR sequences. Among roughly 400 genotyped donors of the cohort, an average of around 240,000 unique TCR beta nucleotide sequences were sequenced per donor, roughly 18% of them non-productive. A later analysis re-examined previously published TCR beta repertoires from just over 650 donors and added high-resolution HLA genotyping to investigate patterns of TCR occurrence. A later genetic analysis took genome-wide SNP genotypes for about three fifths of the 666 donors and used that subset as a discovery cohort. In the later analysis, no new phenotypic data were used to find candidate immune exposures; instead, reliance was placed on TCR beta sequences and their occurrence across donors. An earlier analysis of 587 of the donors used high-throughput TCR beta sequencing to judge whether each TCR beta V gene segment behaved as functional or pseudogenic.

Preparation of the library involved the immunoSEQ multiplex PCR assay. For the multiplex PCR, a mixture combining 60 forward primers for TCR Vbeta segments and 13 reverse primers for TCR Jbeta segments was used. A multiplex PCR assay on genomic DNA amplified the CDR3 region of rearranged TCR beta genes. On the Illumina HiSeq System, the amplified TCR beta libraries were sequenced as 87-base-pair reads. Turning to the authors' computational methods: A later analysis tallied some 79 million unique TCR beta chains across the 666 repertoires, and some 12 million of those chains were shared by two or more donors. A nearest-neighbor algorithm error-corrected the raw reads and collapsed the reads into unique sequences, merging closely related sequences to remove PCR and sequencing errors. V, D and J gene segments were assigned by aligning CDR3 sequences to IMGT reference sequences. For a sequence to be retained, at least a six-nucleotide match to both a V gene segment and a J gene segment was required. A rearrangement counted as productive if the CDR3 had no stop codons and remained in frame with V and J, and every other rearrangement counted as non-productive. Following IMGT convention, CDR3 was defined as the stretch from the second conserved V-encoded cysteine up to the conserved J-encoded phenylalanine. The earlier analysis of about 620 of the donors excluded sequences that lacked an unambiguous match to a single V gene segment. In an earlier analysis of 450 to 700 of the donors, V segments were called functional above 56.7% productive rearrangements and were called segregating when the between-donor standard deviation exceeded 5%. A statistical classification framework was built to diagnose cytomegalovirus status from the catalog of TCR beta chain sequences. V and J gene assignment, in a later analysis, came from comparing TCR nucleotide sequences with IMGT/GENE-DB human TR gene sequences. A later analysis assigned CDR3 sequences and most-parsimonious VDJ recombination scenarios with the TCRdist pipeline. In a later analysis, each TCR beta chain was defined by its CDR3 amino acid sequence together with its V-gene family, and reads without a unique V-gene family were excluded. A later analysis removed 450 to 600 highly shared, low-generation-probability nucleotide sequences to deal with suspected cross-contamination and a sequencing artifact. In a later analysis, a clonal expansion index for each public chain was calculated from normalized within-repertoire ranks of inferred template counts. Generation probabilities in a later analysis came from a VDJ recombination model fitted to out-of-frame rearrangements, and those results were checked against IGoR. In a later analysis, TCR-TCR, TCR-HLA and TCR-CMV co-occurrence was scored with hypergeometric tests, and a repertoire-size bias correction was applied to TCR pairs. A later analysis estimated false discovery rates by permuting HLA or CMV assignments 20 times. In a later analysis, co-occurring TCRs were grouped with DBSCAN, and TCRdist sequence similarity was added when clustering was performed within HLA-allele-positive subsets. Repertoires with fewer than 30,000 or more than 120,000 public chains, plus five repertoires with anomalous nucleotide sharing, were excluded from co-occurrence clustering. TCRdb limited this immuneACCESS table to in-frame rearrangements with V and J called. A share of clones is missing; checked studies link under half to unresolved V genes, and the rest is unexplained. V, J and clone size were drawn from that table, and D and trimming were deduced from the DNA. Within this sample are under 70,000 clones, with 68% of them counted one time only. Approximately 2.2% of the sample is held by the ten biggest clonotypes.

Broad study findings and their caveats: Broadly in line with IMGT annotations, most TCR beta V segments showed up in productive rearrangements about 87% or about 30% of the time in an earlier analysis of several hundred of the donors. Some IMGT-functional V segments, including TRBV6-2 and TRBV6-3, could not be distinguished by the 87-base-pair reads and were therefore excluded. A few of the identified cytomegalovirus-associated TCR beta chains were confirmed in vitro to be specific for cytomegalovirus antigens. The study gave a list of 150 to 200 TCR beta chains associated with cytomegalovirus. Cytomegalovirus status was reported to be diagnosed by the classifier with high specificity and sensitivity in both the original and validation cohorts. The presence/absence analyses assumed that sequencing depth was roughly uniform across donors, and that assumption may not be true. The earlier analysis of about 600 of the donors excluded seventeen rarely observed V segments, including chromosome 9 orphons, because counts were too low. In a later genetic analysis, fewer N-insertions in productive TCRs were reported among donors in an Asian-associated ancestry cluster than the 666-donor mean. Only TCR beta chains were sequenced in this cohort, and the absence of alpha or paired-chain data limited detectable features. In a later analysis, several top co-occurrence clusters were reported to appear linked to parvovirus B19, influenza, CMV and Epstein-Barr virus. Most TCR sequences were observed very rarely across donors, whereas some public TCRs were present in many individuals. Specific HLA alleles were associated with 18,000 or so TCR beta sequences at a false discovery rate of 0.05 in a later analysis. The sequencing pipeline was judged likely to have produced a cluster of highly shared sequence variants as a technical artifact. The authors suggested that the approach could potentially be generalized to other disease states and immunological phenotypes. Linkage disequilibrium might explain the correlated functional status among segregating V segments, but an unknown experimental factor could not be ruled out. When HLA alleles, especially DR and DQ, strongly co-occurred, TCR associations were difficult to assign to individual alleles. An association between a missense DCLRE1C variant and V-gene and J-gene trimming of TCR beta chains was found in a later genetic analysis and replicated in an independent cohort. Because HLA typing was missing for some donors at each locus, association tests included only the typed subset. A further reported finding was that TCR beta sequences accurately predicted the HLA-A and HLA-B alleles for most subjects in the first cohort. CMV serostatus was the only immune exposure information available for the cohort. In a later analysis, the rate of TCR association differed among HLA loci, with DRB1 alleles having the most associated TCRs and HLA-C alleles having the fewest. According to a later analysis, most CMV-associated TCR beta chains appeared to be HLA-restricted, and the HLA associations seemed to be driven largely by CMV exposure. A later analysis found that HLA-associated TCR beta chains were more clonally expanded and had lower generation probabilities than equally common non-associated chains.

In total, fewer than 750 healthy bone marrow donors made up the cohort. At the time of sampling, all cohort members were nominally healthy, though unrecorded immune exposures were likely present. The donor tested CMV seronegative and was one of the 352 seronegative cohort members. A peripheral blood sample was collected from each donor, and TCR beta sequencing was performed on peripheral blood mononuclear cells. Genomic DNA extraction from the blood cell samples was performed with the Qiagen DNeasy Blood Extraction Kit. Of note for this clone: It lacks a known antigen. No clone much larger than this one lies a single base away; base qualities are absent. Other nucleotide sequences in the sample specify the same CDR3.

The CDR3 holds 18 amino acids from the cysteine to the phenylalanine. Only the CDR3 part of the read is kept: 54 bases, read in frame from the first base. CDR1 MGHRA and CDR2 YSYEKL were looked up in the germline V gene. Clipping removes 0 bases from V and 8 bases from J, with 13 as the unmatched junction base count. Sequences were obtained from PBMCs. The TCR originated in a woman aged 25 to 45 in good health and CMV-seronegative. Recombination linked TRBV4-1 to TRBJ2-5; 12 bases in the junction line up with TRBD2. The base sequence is TGCGCCAGCAGCCAAGAGGGTACTAGCGGGGGGCTTACGGGTACCCAGTACTTC. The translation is CASSQEGTSGGLTGTQYF.